This T cell receptor (beta chain) was observed in a study of TIL therapy for anti-PD-1-resistant metastatic lung cancer. Looking at the study overall: A handful of tumors were EGFR-mutant and two were ALK-rearranged.

Only one count was recorded for this clone. V was shortened by 8 bases and J by 7 bases, with 18 bases between the two germline ends. CDR1 and CDR2 from the germline V gene are MNHNS and SASEGT. The CDR3 is 14 residues long. Sequencing used immunoSEQ v3. Sequencing used immunoSEQ multiplex PCR; TCRdb keeps in-frame clones, though not all of them. Of tens of thousands of clones listed, roughly 79% are singletons. Time point defined: pre-treatment sample, taken before nivolumab and TIL therapy. The chain is built from TRBV6-1 and TRBJ2-1; perhaps TRBD2 as D (6 bases). The sample in question was blood, obtained at baseline. This receptor was taken from a person aged 25-80 years with non-small cell lung cancer. The CDR3 spells CASSTLASGNEQFF. The CDR3 DNA is TGTGCCAGCTCTACTCTAGCGTCGGGGAATGAGCAGTTCTTC.